This entry describes one T cell receptor beta chain. What it binds is not known. The data originate from a study of T cell clones after liver transplantation. Study-wide background: Graft-donor-reactive sequences were compared with third-party-reactive TCRbeta sequences from pre-transplant mixed lymphocyte reactions. Study-level points and caveats: The donor-reactive repertoire was only partly measurable in a couple of subjects, lacking donor cells. Conclusions were preliminary, with small, heterogeneous patient groups.

The repertoire was sequenced with immunoSEQ multiplex PCR; TCRdb's copy has only in-frame clones and lacks some. This table holds some 6,100 clones, around 79% found once. The CDR3 runs 17 residues. Deletions cut 5 bases from V and 8 bases from J, with 27 bases between. Germline assignment: CDR1 MNHEY and CDR2 SMNVEV (reference sequence). This clonotype originated in a human patient who received a liver transplant. A share of the T cells may be of graft donor origin. J is TRBJ1-2 and V is TRBV27, with D possibly being TRBD1 (5 bases). The source material was CD8+ T cells from blood, sampled 24 months after liver transplant. CDR3 sequence: CASSLHPRAAVSLGYTF. In nucleotides, the CDR3 is TGTGCCAGCAGTCTACACCCCAGGGCGGCAGTATCACTGGGCTACACCTTC.